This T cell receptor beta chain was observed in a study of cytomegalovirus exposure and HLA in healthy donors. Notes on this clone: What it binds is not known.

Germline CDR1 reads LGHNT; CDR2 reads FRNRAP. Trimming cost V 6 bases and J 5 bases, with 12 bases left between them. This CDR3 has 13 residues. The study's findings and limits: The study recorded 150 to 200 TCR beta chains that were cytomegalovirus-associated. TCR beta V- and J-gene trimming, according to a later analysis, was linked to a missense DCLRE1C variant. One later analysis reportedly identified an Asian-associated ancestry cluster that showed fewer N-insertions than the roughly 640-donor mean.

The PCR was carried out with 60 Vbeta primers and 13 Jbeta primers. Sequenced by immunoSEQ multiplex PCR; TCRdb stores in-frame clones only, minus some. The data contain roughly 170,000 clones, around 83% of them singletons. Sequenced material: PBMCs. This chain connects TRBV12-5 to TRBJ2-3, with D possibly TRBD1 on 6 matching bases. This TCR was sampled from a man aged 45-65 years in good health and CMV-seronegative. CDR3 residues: CASGIQGVDTQYF. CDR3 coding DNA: TGTGCTAGTGGGATACAGGGTGTAGATACGCAGTATTTT.